This T cell receptor (beta chain) derives from a study of shared clonotypes between healthy human individuals. Findings of the study overall: The study found lower generation probabilities in non-shared clonotypes than in those shared by all four donors. The diversity represented, both genetic and in exposure history, was limited by few donors.

Deep-level assay runs were performed. The table came from immunoSEQ multiplex PCR; TCRdb's copy has only in-frame clones and leaves some out. The sample has millions of clones, around 95% seen once; the top ten hold roughly 0.13%. Trimming took off 4 bases at V and 5 bases at J, with 11 bases between the two ends. Germline lookup yields CDR1 SGHVS and CDR2 FNYEAQ. The CDR3 loop spans 13 amino acids. As for this clone: Its antigen is undetermined.

Within Nashville, Tennessee resided all donors, each a Caucasian adult. The sample consisted of naive CD4+ T cells sorted from blood. Subset: CD45RA+ positively selected. The V gene is TRBV7-6, the J gene TRBJ1-1, with D possibly matching TRBD1 (6 bases). The receptor was derived from a man between 18 and 35 years old in good health. DNA of the CDR3: TGTGCCAGCAGCTCACAGGGTGGTACTGAAGCTTTCTTT. Protein sequence: CASSSQGGTEAFF.